These T cell receptor beta chains were read from a single sample in a study of shared clonotypes between healthy human individuals. Sequencing was performed with immunoSEQ multiplex PCR; in TCRdb, only in-frame clones are kept and a portion is missing. The sample has over a million clones, around three quarters seen once. Sequenced sample: memory CD4+ T cells from PBMCs. Receptors originate from a man between 18 and 29 years old in good health. Some clones in this sample may be carry-over from other donors' samples. Each CDR3 is given with its conserved first and last residue. A D gene is named only where the DNA matches it firmly. Expanded clones are given a class, and other clones once, few, many or no size at all.

d_call	j_call	clone_size	v_call	cdr3_nt	cdr3_aa
NA	TRBJ1-2	NA	TRBV4-1	TGCGCCAGCAGCTCACCATCCCAAGCTAACTATGGCTACACCTTC	CASSSPSQANYGYTF
NA	TRBJ2-5	NA	TRBV5-6	TGTGCCAGCAGCTTGGTTTTAGGGCAGCAAGAGACCCAGTACTTC	CASSLVLGQQETQYF
TRBD2	TRBJ2-1	once	TRBV11-2	TGTGCCAGCAGCACACTAGCGGGGGTCTCCTACAATGAGCAGTTCTTC	CASSTLAGVSYNEQFF
NA	TRBJ2-2	NA	TRBV7-9	TGTGCCAGCAGCGAGCCGGGACCCAGGAACACCGGGGAGCTGTTTTTT	CASSEPGPRNTGELFF
NA	TRBJ2-7	NA	TRBV28	TGTGCCAGCAGGGGGCGCTACGAGCAGTACTTC	CASRGRYEQYF
NA	TRBJ2-1	NA	TRBV28	TGTGCCAGCAGTCGATGGGAGTCGCACAATGAGCAGTTCTTC	CASSRWESHNEQFF
TRBD1	TRBJ1-2	NA	TRBV4-2	TGTGCCAGCAGCCAAGGGGCAGGGGGAGGAGGCTACACCTTC	CASSQGAGGGGYTF
NA	TRBJ2-7	NA	TRBV5-4	TGTGCCAGCAGCTTGTGGGAGGGGGCCTACGAGCAGTACTTC	CASSLWEGAYEQYF
NA	TRBJ1-2	NA	TRBV18	TGTGCCAGCTCCCTGGAGGCGTCAGGTCTCGATGGCTACACCTTC	CASSLEASGLDGYTF
NA	TRBJ2-1	NA	TRBV19	TGTGCCAGTGGGTACAATGAGCAGTTCTTC	CASGYNEQFF
TRBD1	TRBJ1-5	NA	TRBV7-9	TGTGCCAGCTCCGAGAGACAGGGAATGGCCCAGCATTTT	CASSERQGMAQHF
TRBD1	TRBJ1-1	few	TRBV19	TGTGCTTCCTTGGTGGGGGGACAGCTACTCTCCAACACTGAAGCTTTCTTT	CASLVGGQLLSNTEAFF
TRBD2	TRBJ2-5	NA	TRBV5-5	TGTGCCAGCAGCCGGACTAGCGTCCAAGAGACCCAGTACTTC	CASSRTSVQETQYF
NA	TRBJ1-4	few	TRBV5-8	TGTGCCAGCAGCTTGACCGGGACGATTTTT	CASSLTGTIF
NA	TRBJ2-1	NA	TRBV11-2	TGTGCCAGCAGCTCCCATGGGCCCAATGAGCAGTTCTTC	CASSSHGPNEQFF
TRBD2	TRBJ2-1	NA	TRBV28	TGTGCCAGCAGCTCGACTAGCGGGAGGGGTTACAATGAGCAGTTCTTC	CASSSTSGRGYNEQFF
NA	TRBJ2-7	NA	TRBV5-4	TGTGCCAGCAGCTTGGACCCCGCGGCCTACGAGCAGTACTTC	CASSLDPAAYEQYF
NA	TRBJ1-1	NA	TRBV5-1	TGCGCCAGCAGGCCGCAGGAGAACACTGAAGCTTTCTTT	CASRPQENTEAFF
TRBD2	TRBJ2-3	NA	TRBV5-1	TGCGCCAGCAGCTCAGGACTAGCCCGCACAGATACGCAGTATTTT	CASSSGLARTDTQYF
NA	TRBJ1-2	NA	TRBV11-2	TGTGCCAGCAGCTTAAACGGGAGGGGAGGCTACACCTTC	CASSLNGRGGYTF
TRBD2	TRBJ2-2	NA	TRBV29-1	TGCAGCGTTGAAGCGGGCCAGCGGGAGGGCCAGGGAAGCGACACCGGGGAGCTGTTTTTT	CSVEAGQREGQGSDTGELFF
NA	TRBJ1-5	once	TRBV6-6	TGTGCCAGCAGCACGGCGGGGGGCGCAGATCAGCCCCAGCATTTT	CASSTAGGADQPQHF
NA	TRBJ2-1	NA	TRBV5-1	TGCGCCAGCAGCCGTACTGGGGCAATAAAGTACAATGAGCAGTTCTTC	CASSRTGAIKYNEQFF
NA	TRBJ2-7	few	TRBV5-6	TGTGCCAGCAGCTTGTGGGGGGACACCCGGAGCTCCTACGAGCAGTACTTC	CASSLWGDTRSSYEQYF
TRBD2	TRBJ2-3	NA	TRBV7-9	TGTGCCAGCAGCCGCTGGACTAGCGGGAGTGGGGCAGATACGCAGTATTTT	CASSRWTSGSGADTQYF
TRBD2	TRBJ2-3	once	TRBV7-9	TGTGCCAGCACCCGGGGGACTAGGGGCACAGATACGCAGTATTTT	CASTRGTRGTDTQYF
TRBD2	TRBJ2-7	NA	TRBV27	TGTGCCAGCAGTAAAGCGGGACTAGCCTACGAGCAGTACTTC	CASSKAGLAYEQYF
NA	TRBJ2-1	NA	TRBV5-1	TGCGCCAGCAGCCCTCTAGCGCCAGCCTACAATGAGCAGTTCTTC	CASSPLAPAYNEQFF
NA	TRBJ1-5	NA	TRBV29-1	TGCAGCGTTGGGCCCGGGTTCGGCCAGCCCCAGCATTTT	CSVGPGFGQPQHF
TRBD2	TRBJ2-3	NA	TRBV28	TGTGCCAGCAGCTCCCCGGGACTAGCGGGATCCCCAGATACGCAGTATTTT	CASSSPGLAGSPDTQYF
NA	TRBJ2-7	once	TRBV6-1	TGTGCCAGCACCCCTCTTCGGCGAAGCTACGAGCAGTACTTC	CASTPLRRSYEQYF
NA	TRBJ1-2	NA	TRBV30	TGTGCCTGGAGTCTACCGACAAGCTATGGCTACACCTTC	CAWSLPTSYGYTF
NA	TRBJ2-3	NA	TRBV30	TGTGCCTGGAGTCGTATCTTCCTGGATACGCAGTATTTT	CAWSRIFLDTQYF
TRBD1	TRBJ2-4	NA	TRBV28	TGTGCCGCTGAGGACAGGGCGTCCAAAAACATTCAGTACTTC	CAAEDRASKNIQYF